These T cell receptor beta chains were read from a single sample in a study of OX40 agonist ivuxolimab in advanced cancers. The assay was immunoSEQ multiplex PCR, and TCRdb's table has in-frame clones only and misses some. The sample lists roughly 75,000 clones, roughly 86% seen once, with approximately 0.76% in the top ten. The specimen comprised CD4+ or CD8+ T cells sorted from blood, sampled in a trial of the OX40 agonist ivuxolimab. The receptors originated from an adult with an advanced solid tumor such as melanoma, head and neck, liver or kidney cancer. The CDR3 runs from the conserved cysteine through the conserved F or W. Fields, in order: clone size, V gene, D gene, J gene, CDR3 protein, CDR3 DNA. The D gene is left open where the match is weak. Clone size is given for some rows only: seen once, a few or many times, or a class if the clone is expanded.

-	TRBV28	-	TRBJ2-1	CASSFPPRGNNEQFF	TGTGCCAGCAGTTTTCCCCCTCGGGGGAACAATGAGCAGTTCTTC
-	TRBV6-1	-	TRBJ2-7	CASSQEGYEQYF	TGTGCCAGCAGTCAAGAAGGCTACGAGCAGTACTTC
-	TRBV14	-	TRBJ2-3	CASSFKGDLSTDTQYF	TGTGCCAGCAGCTTCAAGGGTGACTTAAGCACAGATACGCAGTATTTT
-	TRBV18	TRBD2	TRBJ2-5	CASSPPISGSGKTQYF	TGTGCCAGCTCACCACCTATTAGCGGGAGTGGAAAGACCCAGTACTTC
-	TRBV7-2	-	TRBJ1-5	CASSLVGGNQPQHF	TGTGCCAGCAGCTTAGTAGGGGGCAATCAGCCCCAGCATTTT
-	TRBV27	-	TRBJ1-1	CASTRDGLNTEAFF	TGTGCCAGCACCCGGGACGGACTGAACACTGAAGCTTTCTTT
-	TRBV18	-	TRBJ2-7	CASSLTRWGIEQYF	TGTGCCAGCTCACTTACCCGGTGGGGTATCGAGCAGTACTTC
few	TRBV6-5	-	TRBJ2-1	CASSSPRGLGNNEQFF	TGTGCCAGCAGTTCACCCCGGGGGTTGGGCAACAATGAGCAGTTCTTC
-	TRBV15	TRBD1	TRBJ1-2	CATSRDGKGQHHYGYGYTF	TGTGCCACCAGCAGAGATGGCAAGGGACAGCACCATTATGGCTATGGCTACACCTTC
-	TRBV30	-	TRBJ2-5	CAWRGEHETQYF	TGTGCCTGGAGAGGTGAGCACGAGACCCAGTACTTC
-	TRBV11-2	TRBD2	TRBJ2-7	CASSLATSGVSYEQYF	TGTGCCAGCAGCTTAGCGACTAGCGGGGTTTCCTACGAGCAGTACTTC
-	TRBV6-6	TRBD1	TRBJ1-6	CASSPGGANSPLHF	TGTGCCAGCAGTCCAGGGGGCGCAAATTCACCCCTCCACTTT
-	TRBV10-1	-	TRBJ2-5	CASSESRGGRSETQYF	TGCGCCAGCAGTGAGTCGAGGGGGGGACGGTCAGAGACTCAGTACTTC
-	TRBV6-6	-	TRBJ2-5	CASSYAGAGETQYF	TGTGCCAGCAGTTACGCGGGGGCAGGAGAGACCCAGTACTTC
once	TRBV6-1	TRBD1	TRBJ2-1	CASSETGSYNEQFF	TGTGCCAGCAGTGAGACAGGGTCCTACAATGAGCAGTTCTTC
-	TRBV7-8	-	TRBJ2-5	CASSLRWERVGETQYF	TGTGCCAGCAGCTTAAGGTGGGAGAGGGTAGGAGAGACCCAGTACTTC
once	TRBV11-2	-	TRBJ2-7	CARSYLRGEQYF	TGTGCCAGGTCATATCTTCGGGGCGAGCAGTACTTC
-	TRBV18	TRBD2	TRBJ2-1	CASSPVTSRPYNEQFF	TGTGCCAGCTCACCAGTGACTAGCCGACCCTACAATGAGCAGTTCTTC
-	TRBV20-1	-	TRBJ1-1	CTPGREIEAFF	TGCACCCCGGGGAGGGAGATTGAAGCTTTCTTT
-	TRBV4-3	TRBD2	TRBJ2-7	CASSLGPTSGSYEQYF	TGCGCCAGCAGCCTCGGGCCGACTAGCGGCTCGTACGAGCAGTACTTC
-	TRBV11-2	-	TRBJ1-2	CASSAGAGYYGYTF	TGTGCCAGCAGCGCAGGGGCGGGGTACTATGGCTACACCTTC
-	TRBV6-1	-	TRBJ1-1	CASKVAFDTEAFF	TGTGCCAGCAAGGTGGCTTTCGACACTGAAGCTTTCTTT
-	TRBV2	-	TRBJ1-6	CASSEARHNSPLHF	TGTGCCAGCAGTGAGGCAAGACATAATTCACCCCTCCACTTT
-	TRBV18	-	TRBJ2-7	CASSPTMDEQYF	TGTGCCAGCTCACCCACAATGGACGAGCAGTACTTC
-	TRBV7-2	TRBD1	TRBJ2-3	CASSTPGTGYMKEQYF	TGTGCCAGCAGCACCCCCGGGACAGGGTACATGAAAGAGCAGTATTTT
once	TRBV9	TRBD2	TRBJ2-2	CASSVRGLAGDPFTGELFF	TGTGCCAGCAGCGTCCGCGGACTAGCGGGAGACCCCTTCACCGGGGAGCTGTTTTTT
-	TRBV30	-	TRBJ1-4	CAWSPLRGSNEKLFF	TGTGCCTGGAGTCCGCTCAGGGGATCTAATGAAAAACTGTTTTTT
-	TRBV15	-	TRBJ1-2	CATSRAALNYGYTF	TGTGCCACCAGCAGAGCGGCCCTGAACTATGGCTACACCTTC
-	TRBV5-6	TRBD1	TRBJ1-1	CASSPPTGLHTEAFF	TGTGCCAGCAGCCCACCGACAGGGCTGCACACTGAAGCTTTCTTT
-	TRBV6-8	-	TRBJ1-6	CASSYGQSSYNSPLHF	TGTGCCAGCAGTTACGGACAGAGCTCCTATAATTCACCCCTCCACTTT
-	TRBV30	-	TRBJ2-2	CARHQGYPGELFF	TGCGCCCGACATCAGGGGTACCCCGGGGAGCTGTTTTTT
-	TRBV7-9	-	TRBJ1-6	CASSLERSPESPLHF	TGTGCCAGCAGCTTAGAAAGGTCACCGGAGTCACCCCTCCACTTT
-	TRBV7-2	-	TRBJ2-5	CASTPSPPETQYF	TGTGCCAGCACCCCATCCCCCCCAGAGACCCAGTACTTC
-	TRBV7-9	TRBD2	TRBJ2-5	CASSKYGGAEETQYF	TGTGCCAGCAGCAAGTACGGGGGGGCCGAAGAGACCCAGTACTTC
-	TRBV6-6	-	TRBJ2-2	CASSYPIRNTGELFF	TGTGCCAGCAGTTACCCTATTCGAAACACCGGGGAGCTGTTTTTT
-	TRBV10-1	TRBD1	TRBJ2-7	CASTTGQGAYEQYF	TGCGCCAGCACTACAGGACAGGGGGCGTACGAGCAGTACTTC
-	TRBV5-4	TRBD2	TRBJ2-1	CASRKSGTQSYNEQFF	TGTGCCAGCAGAAAAAGCGGGACCCAGTCCTACAATGAGCAGTTCTTC
-	TRBV5-1	-	TRBJ2-2	CASSLVSRSAGELFF	TGCGCCAGCAGCTTGGTGTCTAGGTCTGCCGGGGAGCTGTTTTTT
-	TRBV15	-	TRBJ1-3	CATSRDPGGSGNTIYF	TGTGCCACCAGCAGAGATCCGGGGGGCAGTGGAAACACCATATATTTT
-	TRBV11-2	-	TRBJ2-1	CASSLSESSYNEQFF	TGTGCCAGCAGCTTGAGCGAGAGCTCCTACAATGAGCAGTTCTTC
-	TRBV28	-	TRBJ1-2	CASSSTGKNYGYTF	TGTGCCAGCAGTTCGACAGGAAAAAACTATGGCTACACCTTC
-	TRBV6-1	TRBD1	TRBJ2-7	CASSPGDRGYEQYF	TGTGCCAGCAGCCCCGGGGACAGGGGGTACGAGCAGTACTTC
-	TRBV5-1	TRBD2	TRBJ2-5	CASSPGASGLEETQYF	TGCGCCAGCAGCCCCGGGGCTAGCGGGTTGGAGGAGACCCAGTACTTC
-	TRBV6-1	TRBD1	TRBJ1-2	CASSEFFRGQVYGYTF	TGTGCCAGCAGTGAATTTTTTAGGGGACAGGTCTATGGCTACACCTTC
-	TRBV7-9	TRBD1	TRBJ2-3	CASRLGDRLTDTQYF	TGTGCCAGCAGGCTGGGGGACAGACTCACAGATACGCAGTATTTT
few	TRBV10-3	-	TRBJ1-1	CAIRGPYTEAFF	TGTGCCATCAGAGGGCCGTACACTGAAGCTTTCTTT
-	TRBV11-3	-	TRBJ1-5	CASSLNLWQPQHF	TGTGCCAGCAGCTTAAATCTTTGGCAGCCCCAGCATTTT
-	TRBV9	-	TRBJ2-3	CASQRSATDTQYF	TGTGCCAGCCAACGGAGCGCCACAGATACGCAGTATTTT
-	TRBV6-1	-	TRBJ2-4	CASSEYFRRVAKNIQYF	TGTGCCAGCAGTGAATACTTCCGGAGGGTGGCCAAAAACATTCAGTACTTC
few	TRBV5-1	-	TRBJ1-5	CASSSRVGEPQHF	TGCGCCAGCAGCTCCCGGGTGGGGGAGCCCCAGCATTTT
few	TRBV29-1	-	TRBJ1-3	CSVGTHLSGNTIYF	TGCAGCGTGGGAACTCACCTCTCTGGAAACACCATATATTTT
-	TRBV6-5	-	TRBJ1-5	CASNQQGRQPQHF	TGTGCCAGCAATCAACAGGGACGGCAGCCCCAGCATTTT
-	TRBV11-2	-	TRBJ2-3	CASSPFTDTQYF	TGTGCCAGCAGCCCCTTCACAGATACGCAGTATTTT